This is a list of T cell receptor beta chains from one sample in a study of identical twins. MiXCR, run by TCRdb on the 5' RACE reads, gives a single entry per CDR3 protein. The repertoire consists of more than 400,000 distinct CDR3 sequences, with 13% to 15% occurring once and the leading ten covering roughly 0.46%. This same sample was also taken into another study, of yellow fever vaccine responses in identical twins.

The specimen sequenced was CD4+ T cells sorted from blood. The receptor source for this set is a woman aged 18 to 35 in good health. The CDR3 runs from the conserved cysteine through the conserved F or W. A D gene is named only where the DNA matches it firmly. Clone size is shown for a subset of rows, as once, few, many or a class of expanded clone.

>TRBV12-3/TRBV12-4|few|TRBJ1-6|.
CASKQGGASSPLHF
TGTGCCAGCAAACAGGGTGGGGCAAGCTCACCCCTCCACTTT
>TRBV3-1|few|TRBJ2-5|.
CASRIQTGAETQYF
TGTGCCAGCAGGATACAGACGGGCGCAGAGACCCAGTACTTC
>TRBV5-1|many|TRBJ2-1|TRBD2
CASSLTGTSGNEQFF
TGCGCCAGCAGCTTGACCGGGACTAGCGGGAATGAGCAGTTCTTC
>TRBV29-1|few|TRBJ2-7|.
CSVSGTSTGYEQYF
TGCAGCGTTTCCGGGACATCAACGGGTTACGAGCAGTACTTC
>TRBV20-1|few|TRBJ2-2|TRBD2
CSARGTSGGLNGELFF
TGCAGTGCGAGAGGGACTAGCGGGGGGTTAAACGGGGAGCTGTTTTTT
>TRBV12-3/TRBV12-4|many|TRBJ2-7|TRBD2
CASSPRTSNPYEQYF
TGTGCCAGCAGCCCCCGGACTAGCAACCCCTACGAGCAGTACTTC
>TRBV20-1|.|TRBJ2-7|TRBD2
CSARGGTSGSYEQYF
TGCAGTGCTAGAGGTGGGACTAGCGGGAGCTACGAGCAGTACTTC
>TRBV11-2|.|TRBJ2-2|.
CASSPTIPGELFF
TGTGCCAGCAGCCCCACTATCCCCGGGGAGCTGTTTTTT
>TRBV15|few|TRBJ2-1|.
CATSRDLLQYNEQFF
TGTGCCACCAGCAGAGATCTACTACAATACAATGAGCAGTTCTTC
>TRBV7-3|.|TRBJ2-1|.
CASSFAYGVEQFF
TGTGCCAGCAGCTTTGCGTACGGGGTTGAGCAGTTCTTC
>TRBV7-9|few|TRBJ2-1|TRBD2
CASSLVAGVQFF
TGTGCCAGCAGCTTAGTAGCGGGGGTGCAGTTCTTC
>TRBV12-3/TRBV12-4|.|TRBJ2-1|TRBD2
CASSFRLAGGPNEQFF
TGTGCCAGCAGTTTCCGACTAGCGGGGGGGCCCAATGAGCAGTTCTTC
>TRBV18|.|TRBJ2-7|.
CASSPPSRSIYEQYF
TGTGCCAGCTCACCACCTTCTAGATCTATTTACGAGCAGTACTTC
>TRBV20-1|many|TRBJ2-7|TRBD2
CSAKTSGRAYEQYF
TGCAGTGCCAAGACTAGCGGGAGGGCCTACGAGCAGTACTTC
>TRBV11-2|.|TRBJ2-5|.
CASSHGQPGGSQYF
TGTGCCAGCAGCCACGGACAGCCAGGGGGGTCCCAGTACTTC
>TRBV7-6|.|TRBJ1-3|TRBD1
CASSWPGGAGNTIYF
TGTGCCAGCAGCTGGCCAGGGGGCGCGGGGAACACCATATATTTT
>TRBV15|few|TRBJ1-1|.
CATSPYGSAEAFF
TGTGCCACCAGCCCCTACGGGTCCGCTGAAGCTTTCTTT
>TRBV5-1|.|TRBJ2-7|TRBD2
CASSLAELAGNYEQYF
TGCGCCAGCAGCTTGGCCGAACTAGCGGGAAACTACGAGCAGTACTTC
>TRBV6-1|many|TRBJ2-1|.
CASSRARTDSYNEQFF
TGTGCCAGCAGCCGAGCCAGGACTGACTCCTACAATGAGCAGTTCTTC
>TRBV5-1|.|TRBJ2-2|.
CASKRDPVGPGELFF
TGCGCCAGCAAAAGGGACCCGGTGGGTCCCGGGGAGCTGTTTTTT
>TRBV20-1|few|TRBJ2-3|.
CSAPGPSEGTDTQYF
TGCAGTGCACCGGGACCCTCAGAGGGCACAGATACGCAGTATTTT
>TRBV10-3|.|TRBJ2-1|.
CAISNTREHNEQFF
TGTGCCATCAGTAATACCAGGGAGCACAATGAGCAGTTCTTC
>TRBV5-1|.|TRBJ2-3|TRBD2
CASSLLREGGTQDTQYF
TGCGCCAGCAGCTTGCTTCGGGAGGGGGGGACCCAAGATACGCAGTATTTT
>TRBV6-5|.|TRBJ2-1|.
CASSYSTETYNEQFF
TGTGCCAGCAGTTACTCGACAGAGACCTACAATGAGCAGTTCTTC
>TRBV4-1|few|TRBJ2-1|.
CASSLGNYALSYNEQFF
TGCGCCAGCAGCCTCGGGAACTACGCCCTCTCCTACAATGAGCAGTTCTTC
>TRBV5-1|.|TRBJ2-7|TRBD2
CASSLSRTSGIYEQYF
TGCGCCAGCAGCTTGAGTCGGACTAGCGGGATCTACGAGCAGTACTTC
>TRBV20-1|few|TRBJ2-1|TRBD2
CSAESPTSGSHNEQFF
TGCAGTGCTGAGTCCCCGACTAGCGGGAGCCACAATGAGCAGTTCTTC
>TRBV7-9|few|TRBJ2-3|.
CASGAGPTDTQYF
TGTGCCAGCGGGGCGGGCCCCACAGATACGCAGTATTTT
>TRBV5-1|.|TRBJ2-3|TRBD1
CASSPQPGGTDTQYF
TGCGCCAGCAGCCCCCAGCCAGGGGGAACAGATACGCAGTATTTT
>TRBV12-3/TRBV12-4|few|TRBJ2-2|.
CASSAGQFTGELFF
TGTGCCAGCAGTGCGGGACAGTTTACCGGGGAGCTGTTTTTT
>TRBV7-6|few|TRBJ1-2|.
CASSPQASSGGYTF
TGTGCCAGCAGCCCGCAGGCCTCGTCCGGGGGCTACACCTTC
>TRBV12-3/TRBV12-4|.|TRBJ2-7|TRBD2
CASSLKANRGRLAGNYEQYF
TGTGCCAGCAGTTTAAAGGCAAACAGGGGGCGACTAGCGGGGAACTACGAGCAGTACTTC
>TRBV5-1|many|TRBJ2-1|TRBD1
CASSRDRGFDNEQFF
TGCGCCAGCAGCAGGGACAGGGGGTTCGACAATGAGCAGTTCTTC
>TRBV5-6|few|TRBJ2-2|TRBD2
CASPPASGKGTGELFF
TGTGCCAGCCCTCCGGCCAGCGGGAAGGGCACCGGGGAGCTGTTTTTT
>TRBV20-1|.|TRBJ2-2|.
CSARDLRSSVTGELFF
TGCAGTGCTAGAGATTTGCGTTCGAGCGTGACCGGGGAGCTGTTTTTT
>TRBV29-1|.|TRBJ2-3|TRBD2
CSAGTSGVADTQYF
TGCAGCGCCGGGACTAGCGGGGTTGCAGATACGCAGTATTTT
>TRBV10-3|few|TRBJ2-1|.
CAISRDGYNEQFF
TGTGCCATCAGTAGGGACGGATACAATGAGCAGTTCTTC
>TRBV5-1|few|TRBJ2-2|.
CASSSDNTGELFF
TGCGCCAGCAGCTCCGACAACACCGGGGAGCTGTTTTTT
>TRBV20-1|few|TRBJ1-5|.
CSAPTFPGPNQPQHF
TGCAGTGCTCCCACTTTCCCAGGGCCAAACCAGCCCCAGCATTTT
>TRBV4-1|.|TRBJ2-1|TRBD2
CASKTSLGYNEQFF
TGCGCCAGCAAGACTAGCTTGGGTTACAATGAGCAGTTCTTC
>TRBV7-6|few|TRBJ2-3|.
CASSPGQPSTDTQYF
TGTGCCAGCTCCCCAGGACAACCTAGCACAGATACGCAGTATTTT
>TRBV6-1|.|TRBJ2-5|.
CASSPPGPLQETQYF
TGTGCCAGCAGTCCCCCGGGACCTCTCCAAGAGACCCAGTACTTC
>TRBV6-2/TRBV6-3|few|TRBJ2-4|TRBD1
CASSHRDRALFQYF
TGTGCCAGCAGTCACCGGGACAGGGCGCTCTTTCAGTACTTC
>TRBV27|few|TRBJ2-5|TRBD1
CASKGQGPAVYF
TGTGCCAGCAAAGGACAGGGGCCGGCAGTGTACTTC